The 6 T cell receptor beta chains below all came from one sample that was sequenced in a study of CD8 T cells in Susac syndrome (dated by TCRdb to the late 2010s). Receptor amplification or capture employed the immunoSEQ multiplex PCR assay. RNA was extracted using the RNeasy kit, and roughly 0.5 to 1 microgram was reverse transcribed with random hexamers. TCRdb reran the public reads through fastp at Q25 and MiXCR, keeping productive beta chains. Each entry is one CDR3 protein sequence, shown with its most common DNA and genes. This sample lists 250,000 to 300,000 distinct CDR3 sequences; around 85% were detected once. The ten biggest clones cover roughly 0.21% of the sample. The sample taken for sequencing was CD8+ T cells from PBMCs. The receptors originated from a human donor with multiple sclerosis.

This clonotype was detected only a few times. This chain connects TRBV27 to TRBJ2-7, with TRBD2 identical over 10 bases. CDR1 MNHEY and CDR2 SMNVEV come from the germline V gene (reference sequence). The CDR3 has 14 amino acids. Trimming removed 2 bases from V and 6 bases from J; junction bases left unmatched: 4. CDR3 nucleotide sequence: TGTGCCAGCAGTTTAGGACTAGCGGCGACCGAGCAGTACTTC. Translation gives CASSLGLAATEQYF.

The V and J genes are TRBV6-2 or TRBV6-3 and TRBJ2-7; possibly TRBD1 for D (6 bases). The CDR3 contains 16 residues. V was cut by 0 bases and J by 2 bases, with 14 bases left in between. Germline CDR1 is MNHEY and CDR2 is SVGEGT. The CDR3: CASSYSWQDRTYEQYF. CDR3 DNA sequence: TGTGCCAGCAGTTACTCCTGGCAGGACAGAACCTACGAGCAGTACTTC.

The chain couples TRBV6-5 to TRBJ1-1; 8 nucleotides align to TRBD1. Germline values: CDR1 MNHEY, CDR2 SVGAGI. The CDR3 loop spans 16 amino acids. V was pared by 4 bases and J by 6 bases, with 13 bases of the junction left unmatched. Here the CDR3 DNA reads TGTGCCAGCAGTTCCCTCGAATGGACAGGGATATCTGAAGCTTTCTTT. Translating gives CASSSLEWTGISEAFF.

The chain has TRBV20-1 and TRBJ2-2, with TRBD2 identical over 9 bases. The CDR3 contains 16 residues. Germline V CDR1 and CDR2: DFQATT, SNEGSKA (reference sequence). Trimming cost V 0 bases and J 5 bases; bases outside gene matches: 7. CDR3 protein: CSARDLGTSLTGELFF. The CDR3 DNA follows: TGCAGTGCTAGAGATCTGGGGACTAGCTTAACCGGGGAGCTGTTTTTT.

A single count supports this clonotype. V gene TRBV6-5 combines with J gene TRBJ2-1; D not resolved. This CDR3 region has 14 residues. Trimming stripped 0 bases from V and 11 bases from J, with 14 bases between. Germline loops: CDR1 MNHEY, CDR2 SVGAGI. In DNA form, the CDR3 reads TGTGCCAGCAGTTACTCGAAGAGGTCGACACAGCAGTTCTTC. Encoded protein: CASSYSKRSTQQFF.

The chain carries TRBV4-1 and TRBJ1-3; D ambiguous. Trimming removed 5 bases at V and 0 bases at J, with 14 bases between. Germline V gives CDR1 MGHRA, CDR2 YSYEKL. The CDR3 length is 16 residues. The CDR3 nucleotides are TGCGCCAGCAGCTCTACGTCTTACAGCTCTGGAAACACCATATATTTT. Its protein product is CASSSTSYSSGNTIYF.